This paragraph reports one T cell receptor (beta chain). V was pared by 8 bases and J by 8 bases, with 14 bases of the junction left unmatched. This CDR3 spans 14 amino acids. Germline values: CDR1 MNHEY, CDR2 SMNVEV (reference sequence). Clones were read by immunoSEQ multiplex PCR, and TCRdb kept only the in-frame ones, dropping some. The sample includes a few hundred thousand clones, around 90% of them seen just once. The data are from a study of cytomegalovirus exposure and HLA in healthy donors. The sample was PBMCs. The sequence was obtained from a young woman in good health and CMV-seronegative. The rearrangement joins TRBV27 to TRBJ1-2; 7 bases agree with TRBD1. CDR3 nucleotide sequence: TGTGCCAGCGCCTACGGGACAGCTGCGGGAGGCTACACCTTC. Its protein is CASAYGTAAGGYTF.